One sample yielded the 7 T cell receptor beta chains listed below, sequenced in a study of cytomegalovirus exposure and HLA in healthy donors. Clones were sequenced by immunoSEQ multiplex PCR, and TCRdb holds only the in-frame ones, with some missing. The table includes 150,000 to 200,000 clones, roughly 84% detected once. The sequenced sample was PBMCs. Source of these receptors: a woman between 25 and 40 years old in good health and CMV-seropositive.

This clone was seen just once. This CDR3 is CASSLGVGISYNEQFF. In DNA form, the CDR3 reads TGTGCCAGCAGCTTAGGGGTCGGGATCTCCTACAATGAGCAGTTCTTC. This chain links TRBV11-2 with TRBJ2-1, with TRBD2 as a possible D gene (5 bases). Trimming shortened V by 1 base and J by 0 bases, and 10 bases separated the two germline ends. The germline V gene has CDR1 SGHAT and CDR2 FQNNGV. This CDR3 region has 16 residues.

This chain connects TRBV2 to TRBJ2-1, with D hard to call. Trimming took off 1 base at V and 4 bases at J, with 11 bases between the two ends. CDR3 size: 15 residues. Germline CDR1 and CDR2: SNHLY and FYNNEI. Here the CDR3 reads CASSEDRVRYNEQFF. The CDR3 coding sequence is TGTGCCAGCAGTGAAGATCGGGTGCGATACAATGAGCAGTTCTTC.

This rearrangement joins TRBV11-3 to TRBJ2-5; D gene uncertain. The CDR3 sequence is 13 residues long. Germline V gene lookup returns CDR1 SGHNT and CDR2 YENEEA. Trimming shortened V by 1 base and J by 4 bases, and 7 bases separated the two germline ends. This CDR3 is CASSLGARETQYF. The CDR3 nucleotides are TGTGCCAGCAGCTTAGGGGCCAGAGAGACCCAGTACTTC.

This chain connects TRBV6-5 to TRBJ2-3; 8 nucleotides match TRBD2. This CDR3 is 14 amino acids long. V lost 6 bases, J lost 3 bases, and 5 bases stayed unmatched. The germline V gene encodes CDR1 MNHEY and CDR2 SVGAGI. For the CDR3, the DNA is TGTGCCAGCAGGCCCGGACTAGCAACAGATACGCAGTATTTT. Amino acids: CASRPGLATDTQYF.

V is TRBV28 and J is TRBJ1-3; possible D gene TRBD1, 5 bases. The V end lost 3 bases, the J end lost 1 base, and 19 bases lay between the germline ends. CDR3 length equals 18 residues. Looked up from germline, CDR1 is MDHEN and CDR2 is SYDVKM. CDR3 nucleotides: TGTGCCAGCAGTTTCACCCCTCAGTCCCGGACATCTGGAAACACCATATATTTT. It specifies CASSFTPQSRTSGNTIYF.

The chain joins TRBV27 to TRBJ2-7; D call uncertain. In germline, CDR1 is MNHEY, CDR2 SMNVEV (reference sequence). Trimming left V 2 bases short and J 0 bases short, with 11 bases between. CDR3 size: 15 residues. The CDR3 DNA sequence: TGTGCCAGCAGTTTAGGAGCAAGGCTCTCCTACGAGCAGTACTTC. It is translated as CASSLGARLSYEQYF.

This chain uses TRBV6-5 with TRBJ2-7; a weak D match, TRBD1 (5 bases). This CDR3 contains 12 residues. Germline values: CDR1 MNHEY, CDR2 SVGAGI. V was clipped by 5 bases and J by 5 bases, with 10 bases between them. The CDR3 sequence is CASSVDSHEQYF. Here the CDR3 DNA reads TGTGCCAGCAGTGTAGACAGCCACGAGCAGTACTTC.